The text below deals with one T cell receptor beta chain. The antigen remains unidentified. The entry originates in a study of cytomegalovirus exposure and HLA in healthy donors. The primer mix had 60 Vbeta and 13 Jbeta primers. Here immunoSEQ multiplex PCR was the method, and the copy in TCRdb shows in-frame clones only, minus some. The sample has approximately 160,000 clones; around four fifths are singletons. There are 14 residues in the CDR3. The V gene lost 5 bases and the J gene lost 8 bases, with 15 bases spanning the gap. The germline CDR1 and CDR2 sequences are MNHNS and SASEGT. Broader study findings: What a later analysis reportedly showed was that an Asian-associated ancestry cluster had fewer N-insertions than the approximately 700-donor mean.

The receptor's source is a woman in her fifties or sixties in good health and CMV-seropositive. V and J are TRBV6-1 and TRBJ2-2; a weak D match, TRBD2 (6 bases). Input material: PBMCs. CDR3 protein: CASSLTRGRGELFF. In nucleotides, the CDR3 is TGTGCCAGCAGTCTTACTCGGGGGAGGGGGGAGCTGTTTTTT.